The following is a T cell receptor (beta chain) sequence with its context. The antigen is undetermined. 60 Vbeta and 13 Jbeta primers were used in PCR. Clones were sequenced by immunoSEQ multiplex PCR, and TCRdb holds only the in-frame ones, with some missing. The sample carries 110,000 to 150,000 clones, 80% to 90% recorded once. These data are taken from a study of cytomegalovirus exposure and HLA in healthy donors. Whole-study findings and limits: Cytomegalovirus association was assigned to around 150 TCR beta chains. The likely origin of a cluster of highly shared sequence variants was a sequencing artifact. DRB1 had the most TCR associations and HLA-C the fewest, a later analysis found, with rates varying by HLA locus.

The CDR3 is 15 residues long. The junction had 9 bases not matched to a gene; V was cut back by 4 bases and J by 3 bases. Germline values: CDR1 SQVTM, CDR2 ANQGSEA. Sequences were obtained from PBMCs. This clonotype was sampled from a woman in her thirties or forties in good health and CMV-seropositive. The V gene is TRBV29-1, the J gene TRBJ2-7; 10 bases match TRBD2. The DNA of the CDR3 is TGCAGCGTTGGGCAAGGGACTAGCGCGGTCTACGAGCAGTACTTC. Translated: CSVGQGTSAVYEQYF.